The 18 T cell receptor beta chains below come from one sample, sequenced in a study of tumor-infiltrating lymphocytes in primary liver carcinoma. Between roughly 20 and 30 mg of unsorted bulk tissue served as the source from which RNA and DNA were co-extracted. TCR beta cDNA came from about 500 ng total RNA, primed with a constant-region primer. Sequencing libraries for TCR beta derived from three nested multiplex PCR rounds that used slightly modified ARM-PCR. TRBV1-TRBV30 forward and Cbeta reverse primers drove the first two roughly 10-cycle rounds. A single record per CDR3 protein comes from TCRdb applying MiXCR to the multiplex PCR reads. The data show about 84,000 distinct CDR3 sequences, around 70% seen once. Source material: liver tumor tissue from sampling region 1. Noted subset: tumor region T1, superior pole. These receptors were collected from a man between 40 and 49 years old with primary liver carcinoma and hepatitis B virus infection.

In nucleotides, the CDR3 is TGTGCCTGGAGTTATCTGGACAGGGGGCGCGAAGCTTTCTTT. This sequence encodes CAWSYLDRGREAFF. V gene TRBV30 combines with J gene TRBJ1-1, with 11 nucleotides matching TRBD1. The V segment lost 2 bases and the J segment 8 bases; nucleotides outside the gene matches: 7. The CDR3 length is 14 residues. CDR1 GTSNPN and CDR2 SVGIG come from the germline V gene (reference sequence).

By share, this clonotype ranks as medium-sized. This rearrangement joins TRBV11-2 to TRBJ2-5; D may correspond to TRBD1 or TRBD2 (5 bases each). Germline lookup yields CDR1 SGHAT and CDR2 FQNNGV. CDR3 length: 13 residues. Trimming left V 0 bases short and J 5 bases short, with 7 bases between. This chain's CDR3 is CASSLDRDETQYF. The CDR3 bases are TGTGCCAGCAGCTTAGACAGGGACGAGACCCAGTACTTC.

As to this clonotype: A junction boundary mismatches the germline segment, possibly from a read error. This sequence joins TRBV12-3 or TRBV12-4 and TRBJ1-1; 7 bases are a match to TRBD1. The length of the CDR3 is 14 residues. In nucleotides, the CDR3 is TGTGCCGGCAGTATTCAGGGGGTAGTGGGTGAAGCTTTCTTT. Its protein is CAGSIQGVVGEAFF.

This clonotype occurred once. A much larger clonotype is one base distant, so this may be a read error. The gene calls are TRBV28 and TRBJ1-1; D possibly corresponds to TRBD1 (5 bases). The CDR3 runs to 15 residues. CDR1 is MDHEN and CDR2 is SYDVKM in the germline V gene. The CDR3, as DNA: TGTGCCAGCAGTTCGCAAGGACATTTGAACACTGGAGCTTTCTTT. Translated: CASSSQGHLNTGAFF.

The rearrangement uses TRBV24-1 and TRBJ2-4; TRBD2 is a possible D gene (5 bases). Germline V lookup: CDR1 KGHDR, CDR2 SFDVKD. The CDR3 contains 15 residues. Trimming cost V 3 bases and J 6 bases, with 14 bases left between them. CDR3 residues: CATSDPLAVGNIQYF. The CDR3 DNA reads as TGTGCCACCAGTGATCCTCTAGCCGTTGGAAACATTCAGTACTTC.

Comments on this clonotype: Possible read error: a much larger clone is one base away. The chain has TRBV6-1 and TRBJ1-1; maybe TRBD1 (6 bases). The CDR3 is made up of 14 amino acids. Per germline, CDR1 MNHNS and CDR2 SASEGT. Trimming took off 6 bases at V and 10 bases at J, with 21 bases between the two ends. DNA of the CDR3: TGTGCCAGCAGAGCCCGGGGGGCTATATCTGGAGCTTTCTTT. Translating it yields CASRARGAISGAFF.

This clonotype has a count of ten or more. The gene calls are TRBV6-1 and TRBJ1-1; D gene ambiguous. Germline V gene lookup returns CDR1 MNHNS and CDR2 SASEGT. V shed 2 bases and J shed 1 base, with 2 bases lying between them. The CDR3 contains 12 residues. CDR3 residues: CASSEQNTEAFF. The CDR3 DNA sequence: TGTGCCAGCAGTGAACAGAACACTGAAGCTTTCTTT.

Comment on this clonotype: A much larger clone sits a single nucleotide away, making a read error possible. V and J are TRBV6-4 and TRBJ2-1, with TRBD2 matching 10 bases. Germline V gene data show CDR1 as MRHNA and CDR2 as SNTAGT. The length of the CDR3 is 13 residues. The CDR3 bases are TGTACCAGCAGTAGCGGGAGGCCCAATGAGCAGTTCTTC. It is translated as CTSSSGRPNEQFF.

Worth noting for this clonotype: The germline gene is not matched at one end of the junction; a read error may be the cause. The chain uses TRBV29-1 and TRBJ2-1; possibly TRBD2 for D (5 bases). CDR1 is SQVTM and CDR2 is ANQGSEA in the germline V gene. The CDR3 is made up of 14 amino acids. The CDR3 reads CSGLPGRGVDEQFF. Written as DNA, the CDR3 is TGCAGCGGATTGCCAGGACGGGGAGTGGATGAGCAATTCTTC.

In regard to this clonotype: The junction departs from the called germline gene at one end, perhaps through a read error. V usage is TRBV6-6 and J usage is TRBJ2-1; D unresolved. Germline-derived CDR1 and CDR2 are MNHNY and SVGAGI (reference sequence). CDR3 length: 16 residues. The CDR3 spells CASSLTRQHPGNEQSF. CDR3 DNA sequence: TGTGCCAGCAGTCTTACTCGCCAACATCCAGGAAATGAGCAGTCCTTC.

As to this clonotype: This CDR3 fails to terminate in the conserved phenylalanine or tryptophan, so it likely reflects a read error. The chain uses TRBV4-1 and TRBJ2-3; D call uncertain. This CDR3 is 14 amino acids long. Germline CDR1 MGHRA, CDR2 YSYEKL. CDR3 DNA sequence: TGCGCCAGCAGTCAAGGAGTACAAGGGGATACGCAGTATTCT. Encoded protein: CASSQGVQGDTQYS.

This clonotype was seen only a few times. A read error may explain this, as a much larger clone is one base away. CDR3 amino acids: CASSLLGASYGYTF. The CDR3 DNA reads TGTGCCAGCAGCTTGCTAGGGGCGTCCTATGGCTACACCTTC. The rearrangement joins TRBV5-4 to TRBJ1-2; possibly TRBD1 for D (5 bases). V was clipped by 1 base and J by 4 bases, with 11 bases between them. Germline V lookup: CDR1 SGHNT, CDR2 YYREEE (reference sequence). The CDR3 is made up of 14 amino acids.

This chain links TRBV10-3 with TRBJ2-7; weak D call: TRBD2 (6 bases). Trimming pared 7 bases from V and 6 bases from J, leaving 22 bases between. The CDR3 is made up of 15 amino acids. CDR1 ENHRY and CDR2 SYGVKD come from the germline V gene. The chain's CDR3 is CAINGTVRERIEQYF. The DNA of the CDR3 is TGTGCCATCAATGGAACTGTCCGGGAGAGAATCGAGCAGTACTTC.

About this clonotype itself: A much larger clone lies one base from this, so it may be a read error. The chain combines TRBV28 with TRBJ1-1, with TRBD1 matching over 7 bases. There are 14 residues in the CDR3. Trimming took 7 bases from V and 5 from J; bases not matched to a gene: 10. The V gene's germline CDR1 is MDHEN and CDR2 SYDVKM. The CDR3 region is CASNLRTGWTEAFF. CDR3 sequence (DNA): TGTGCCAGCAATCTCCGGACAGGTTGGACTGAAGCTTTCTTT. The full variable domain, its missing parts supplied by reference TRBV28 and TRBJ1-1, is DVKVTQSSRYLVKRTGEKVFLECVQDMDHENMFWYRQDPGLGLRLIYFSYDVKMKEKGDIPEGYSVSREKKERFSLILESASTNQTSMYLCASNLRTGWTEAFFGQGTRLTVV.

Comments on this clonotype: An end of the junction differs from the germline gene, which may be a read error. V usage is TRBV30 and J usage is TRBJ1-6; the D gene is possibly TRBD1 (6 bases). Germline lookup yields CDR1 GTSNPN and CDR2 SVGIG (reference sequence). The CDR3 length is 12 residues. The CDR3 region has the DNA TGTGCTTGGACTTACACTGGGGGCCCCATCCACTTT. This translates into CAWTYTGGPIHF.

The rearrangement joins TRBV4-2 to TRBJ1-6, with 7 bases lining up with TRBD1. The germline V gene has CDR1 LGHNA and CDR2 YNFKEQ. The CDR3 sequence is 15 residues long. CDR3 bases: TGTGTCAACAGCCAAGCGGGACAGATTAATTCACCCCTCCACTTT. It translates to CVNSQAGQINSPLHF.

The rearrangement joins TRBV21-1 to TRBJ2-7; TRBD1, the D gene given by the table, was not confirmed from the DNA. TRBV21-1 is a known pseudogene. The CDR3 covers 18 residues. Here the CDR3 DNA reads TGTGCCAGCAGCAAAGCGCTTTATGAGGTCAGGGGGCTCTACGAGCAGTACTTC. Its translation is CASSKALYEVRGLYEQYF.

As concerns this clonotype: An end of the junction does not agree with germline; a read error may underlie this. The chain uses TRBV29-1 and TRBJ2-7; the match to TRBD2 covers 10 bases. The CDR3 has 14 amino acids. Germline V gene sequence: CDR1 SQVTM, CDR2 ANQGSEA. The CDR3 here is CCVDRSSGSDEQYF. CDR3 DNA: TGCTGCGTTGATCGCTCTAGCGGGAGTGACGAGCAGTACTTC.